This TCR beta chain was identified during a study of OX40 agonist ivuxolimab in advanced cancers. Overall study findings and caveats: Dose levels from 0.1 to 3.0 mg/kg saw CD4+ and CD8+ blood T cells expand clonally by week 6. Expanded clones were, on average, more numerous among CD8+ T cells than CD4+. Patients who responded partially at 0.1-3.0 mg/kg showed clonal expansion ranking among the lowest.

With respect to this clone: Its specificity is not known.

Measured with immunoSEQ multiplex PCR; TCRdb has only the in-frame clones, and not every one. The table lists more than 85,000 clones, roughly 89% of them singletons. Blood sampling was done at baseline, cycle 4 day 1, and cycle 7 day 1. CDR1 and CDR2 from the germline V gene are SGHRS and YFSETQ. The CDR3 is made up of 14 amino acids. With 4 bases removed from V and 8 bases from J, the gap between germline ends came to 13 bases. This TCR was sampled from an adult with an advanced solid tumor such as melanoma, head and neck, liver or kidney cancer. The chain couples TRBV5-1 to TRBJ1-6, with TRBD1 as a possible D gene (6 bases). Sequencing used CD4+ or CD8+ T cells sorted from blood, obtained in a trial of the OX40 agonist ivuxolimab. This CDR3 is CASSTGTGHSPLHF. The CDR3 bases are TGCGCCAGCAGCACAGGGACGGGCCATTCACCCCTCCACTTT.